The clone carrying this T cell receptor (beta chain) was seen only a few times. This record comes from a study of cytomegalovirus exposure and HLA in healthy donors. Study-level background: The roughly 670 first-cohort repertoires shared a platform with the roughly 120 validation repertoires, as reported in a later analysis.

This CDR3 contains 16 residues. V gave up 2 bases and J gave up 6 bases, with 20 bases separating them. Germline CDR1 is LNHDA and CDR2 is SQIVND (reference sequence). Libraries were prepared by immunoSEQ multiplex PCR; TCRdb keeps only in-frame clonotypes and omits some of them. Of more than 60,000 clones listed, around nine tenths are singletons. The sequence came from a woman between 18 and 29 years old in good health and CMV-seronegative. V and J are TRBV19 and TRBJ2-7; D is perhaps TRBD2 (6 bases). The sample consisted of PBMCs. The CDR3 loop is CASSISGAGTPPEQYF. The CDR3 bases are TGTGCCAGTAGTATATCCGGGGCCGGGACTCCCCCCGAGCAGTACTTC.